The 26 T cell receptor beta chains given below trace back to one sample, sequenced in a study of blood T cells in healthy people across ages. For the second PCR, which ran for about 6 to 12 cycles, a sample-barcoded 5' primer and a J-beta primer mix were used. MiXCR, applied by TCRdb to the 5' RACE reads, yields one record per CDR3 protein. The table includes 800,000 to 1,300,000 distinct CDR3 sequences, less than 25% detected once. These data were also filed under a second study, of T cells of mothers and their children.

Sequencing was done on a sample of blood. Source of these receptors: a girl aged 2-9 years in good health.

V gene TRBV25-1 combines with J gene TRBJ1-4; maybe TRBD1 (5 bases). In germline, CDR1 is MGHDK, CDR2 SYGVNS. The CDR3 consists of 15 residues. V dropped 3 bases and J dropped 7 bases, with 15 bases sitting between them. CDR3 region: CASSEGLGGSEKLFF. CDR3 bases: TGTGCCAGCAGTGAGGGTCTGGGGGGGAGTGAAAAACTGTTTTTT. The entire variable domain, with the rest obtained from reference TRBV25-1 and TRBJ1-4, is as follows: EADIYQTPRYLVIGTGKKITLECSQTMGHDKMYWYQQDPGMELHLIHYSYGVNSTEKGDLSSESTVSRIRTEHFPLTLESARPSHTSQYLCASSEGLGGSEKLFFGSGTQLSVL.

The V gene is TRBV7-8, the J gene TRBJ2-1; 8 bases line up with TRBD1. This CDR3 has 16 residues. Losses at the gene ends were 5 bases for V and 2 bases for J; bases not matched to a gene: 8. Germline V gene sequence: CDR1 SGHVS, CDR2 FQNEAQ. CDR3 nucleotides: TGTGCCAGCAGCGTATTAAGACAGGGGACCTACAATGAGCAGTTCTTC. Amino acid sequence: CASSVLRQGTYNEQFF.

This clonotype came up many times. J is TRBJ2-5 and V is TRBV24-1, with D uncertain. Trimming left V 1 base short and J 4 bases short, with 3 bases between. The V gene's germline CDR1 is KGHDR and CDR2 SFDVKD. This CDR3 is 12 amino acids long. CDR3 DNA sequence: TGTGCCACCAGTGATTTACGAGAGACCCAGTACTTC. Encoded protein: CATSDLRETQYF.

A few counts support this clonotype. CDR3 in amino acids: CASSSGKSLTQYF. CDR3 coding DNA: TGTGCCAGCAGTTCAGGGAAATCATTGACCCAGTACTTC. The V call is TRBV12-3 or TRBV12-4, the J call TRBJ2-5; possible D gene TRBD1, 5 bases. Trimming shortened V by 4 bases and J by 7 bases, and 13 bases separated the two germline ends. CDR3 length: 13 amino acids.

This clonotype is a singleton in its sample. Mismatch with germline at one junction end may stem from a read error. The genes are TRBV5-1 and TRBJ1-2; D gene unclear. Germline V gene sequence: CDR1 SGHRS, CDR2 YFSETQ. The CDR3 extends over 12 amino acids. CDR3 sequence reads: CASSLEGPGHTF. The DNA of the CDR3 is TGCGCCAGCAGCTTGGAGGGTCCTGGCCACACCTTC.

The V and J genes are TRBV14 and TRBJ1-3; D gene uncertain. Trimming removed 3 bases at V and 4 bases at J, with 10 bases between. CDR3 length equals 14 residues. Germline V CDR1 and CDR2: SGHDN, FVKESK. Here the CDR3 reads CASSHGEVGNTIYF. The CDR3 nucleotides read TGTGCCAGCAGCCATGGGGAAGTGGGAAACACCATATATTTT.

This clonotype was seen only a few times. The gene calls are TRBV7-2 and TRBJ2-1, with D possibly being TRBD2 (7 bases). The CDR3 loop spans 15 amino acids. Trimming removed 8 bases from V and 10 bases from J, with 24 bases in between. Germline V gene data show CDR1 as SGHTA and CDR2 as FQGNSA. CDR3 residues: CASSDRGAAEAEQFF. Here the CDR3 DNA reads TGTGCCAGCTCAGACCGGGGGGCCGCCGAGGCAGAGCAGTTCTTC.

The chain combines TRBV9 with TRBJ2-5; 8 nucleotides line up with TRBD1. With the DNA end fitting TRBJ2-1 better, the J assignment may be wrong. Germline CDR1 SGDLS, CDR2 YYNGEE. CDR3 length: 15 amino acids. In DNA, the CDR3 is TGTGCCAGCAGCGTTGGGGGACAGGTCTACAATGAGCAGTTCTTC. It specifies CASSVGGQVYNEQFF.

This clonotype showed up just a few times. The CDR3 DNA reads TGCGCCAGCAGCCAGTGGGACAGTGAATGGACCGGGGAGCTGTTTTTT. Protein product: CASSQWDSEWTGELFF. V is TRBV4-3 and J is TRBJ2-2; 7 bases align to TRBD1. Trimming took 3 bases from V and 5 from J; bases not matched to a gene: 9. Germline V gene lookup returns CDR1 LGHNA and CDR2 YSLEER. The CDR3 has 16 amino acids.

The chain has TRBV4-2 and TRBJ2-3; 7 bases fit TRBD2. Germline CDR1 and CDR2: LGHNA and YNFKEQ. The length of the CDR3 is 16 residues. J was trimmed by 6 bases and V by 1 base; bases with no gene match: 10. The CDR3 DNA follows: TGTGCCAGCAGCCAAGGTGGGGGGGAGACGGGTGATACGCAGTATTTT. Amino acids: CASSQGGGETGDTQYF.

The chain carries TRBV7-9 and TRBJ2-5, with 8 bases fitting TRBD2. Germline CDR1 SEHNR, CDR2 FQNEAQ (reference sequence). There are 14 residues in the CDR3. V lost 4 bases, J lost 4 bases, and 5 bases stayed unmatched. The CDR3 DNA reads as TGTGCCAGCAGCTCCTCGCGGGGGGCAGAGACCCAGTACTTC. Translation gives CASSSSRGAETQYF.

This clonotype was counted only a few times. The chain has TRBV10-3 and TRBJ1-2; no definite D call. The V end lost 0 bases, the J end lost 4 bases, and 15 bases lay between the germline ends. The length of the CDR3 is 16 residues. Germline CDR1 and CDR2: ENHRY and SYGVKD. The CDR3 reads CAISESGGLDAYGYTF. The CDR3 DNA is TGTGCCATCAGTGAGTCGGGAGGTTTAGACGCCTATGGCTACACCTTC.

This clonotype came up a few times. The chain carries TRBV6-2 or TRBV6-3 and TRBJ2-5; 8 positions match TRBD1. The last part of the DNA fits TRBJ2-7 better; the J call may be wrong. The V gene's germline CDR1 is MNHEY and CDR2 SVGEGT. The CDR3 sequence is 17 residues long. The CDR3: CASSQRPDRGYPYEQYF. The CDR3 DNA reads TGTGCCAGCAGCCAGCGGCCTGACAGGGGATATCCTTACGAGCAGTACTTC.

This clonotype has just a few counts. V and J are TRBV5-6 and TRBJ2-5, with D possibly TRBD2 on 7 matching bases. Gene TRBJ2-7 matches the end of the DNA better, so the J call may be wrong. CDR3 length equals 16 residues. Per germline, CDR1 SGHDT and CDR2 YYEEEE. The CDR3 DNA is TGTGCCAGCAGCTTGGTCAGCGGGACATTCTCCTACGAGCAGTACTTC. Protein sequence: CASSLVSGTFSYEQYF.

The chain couples TRBV14 to TRBJ2-7, with TRBD2 matching 11 bases. The CDR3 extends over 14 amino acids. V shed 8 bases, J shed 3 bases, and the junction held 6 bases outside the gene matches. Germline CDR1 is SGHDN and CDR2 is FVKESK. CDR3 bases: TGTGCCAGCTCTAGCGGGGGGCTTATCTACGAGCAGTACTTC. Translation gives CASSSGGLIYEQYF.

The gene calls are TRBV6-2 or TRBV6-3 and TRBJ2-3, with TRBD2 matching over 8 bases. CDR3 length: 16 amino acids. The germline V gene encodes CDR1 MNHEY and CDR2 SVGEGT. The V gene end was trimmed by 4 bases and the J gene end by 2 bases; junction bases not matched to a gene: 8. The CDR3: CASSFPLAVLTDTQYF. For the CDR3, the DNA is TGTGCCAGCAGTTTTCCACTAGCGGTTCTCACAGATACGCAGTATTTT.

The CDR3, as DNA: TGCAGCGTCCGGGACAGGGGGCTGCCTAATGAAAAACTGTTTTTT. Translated: CSVRDRGLPNEKLFF. This chain joins TRBV29-1 and TRBJ1-4; TRBD1 matches 12 bases. Germline V lookup: CDR1 SQVTM, CDR2 ANQGSEA. The CDR3 runs 15 residues. The V gene end was trimmed by 6 bases and the J gene end by 3 bases; junction bases not matched to a gene: 5.

This clonotype has just a few counts. The CDR3 loop is CASSFGGEGEKLFF. CDR3 DNA sequence: TGCGCCAGCAGCTTTGGGGGAGAGGGTGAAAAACTGTTTTTT. The V call is TRBV5-1, the J call TRBJ1-4; a possible D gene is TRBD1 (5 bases). Germline V gene lookup returns CDR1 SGHRS and CDR2 YFSETQ. Trimming pared 2 bases from V and 7 bases from J, leaving 12 bases between. The CDR3 covers 14 residues.

This clonotype appeared a few times. The J gene is TRBJ1-4, the V gene TRBV20-1; a possible D gene is TRBD1 (5 bases). This CDR3 is built from 13 residues. Trimming stripped 6 bases from V and 5 bases from J, with 13 bases between. Germline V gene lookup returns CDR1 DFQATT and CDR2 SNEGSKA (reference sequence). DNA for the CDR3: TGCAGTGCCCCCGACAGACTGAATGAAAAACTGTTTTTT. Translating it yields CSAPDRLNEKLFF.

This clonotype came up a few times. V and J are TRBV7-8 and TRBJ1-4, with unresolved D. CDR1 and CDR2 (germline): SGHVS, FQNEAQ. V was shortened by 2 bases and J by 8 bases, with 12 bases between the two germline ends. This CDR3 region has 14 residues. Here the CDR3 DNA reads TGTGCCAGCAGCTTATTGGGGTTAGGCGAAAAACTGTTTTTT. It encodes CASSLLGLGEKLFF.

The chain carries TRBV4-3 and TRBJ2-5; 8 bases fit TRBD2. V dropped 1 base and J dropped 5; count of bases not matched to a gene: 12. The germline V gene encodes CDR1 LGHNA and CDR2 YSLEER. There are 17 residues in the CDR3. In DNA form, the CDR3 reads TGCGCCAGCAGCCAAGCTATCGGGGGGGCCCGGGCCGAGACCCAGTACTTC. Encoded protein: CASSQAIGGARAETQYF.

This clonotype was found a few times. The chain has TRBV12-3 or TRBV12-4 and TRBJ2-1, with 15 positions matching TRBD2. With 4 bases clipped from V and 7 bases from J, the junction kept 8 bases outside the gene matches. The CDR3 spans 17 residues. CDR3 coding DNA: TGTGCCAGCAGTTCCCGGACTAGCGGGGGGGCTTGGAATGAGCAGTTCTTC. Translating gives CASSSRTSGGAWNEQFF.

This chain connects TRBV29-1 to TRBJ2-2; 8 positions match TRBD2. V shed 7 bases, J shed 4 bases, and the junction held 11 bases outside the gene matches. Germline CDR1 reads SQVTM; CDR2 reads ANQGSEA. This CDR3 has 15 amino acids. The CDR3 region has the DNA TGCAGCGCCGGAGGACTAGCAGTTTCCACCGGGGAGCTGTTTTTT. This translates into CSAGGLAVSTGELFF.

For the CDR3, the DNA is TGTGCCAGCGAGGACAGGGGGTACGAGCAGTACTTC. It is translated as CASEDRGYEQYF. The V call is TRBV3-1, the J call TRBJ2-7; 10 bases align to TRBD1. After removal of 8 bases from V and 4 bases from J, the junction contained 2 bases not matched to a gene. The CDR3 length is 12 residues. Germline lookup yields CDR1 LGHDT and CDR2 YNNKEL (reference sequence).

This clonotype was picked up a small number of times. The chain carries TRBV11-2 and TRBJ2-1; TRBD2 matches 7 bases. V lost 5 bases to trimming and J lost 4 bases; unmatched junction nucleotides: 2. The CDR3 has 13 amino acids. Germline assignment: CDR1 SGHAT and CDR2 FQNNGV. This CDR3 reads CASSVSGYNEQFF. CDR3 DNA: TGTGCCAGCAGCGTTAGCGGGTACAATGAGCAGTTCTTC.

The genes are TRBV28 and TRBJ2-1, with D possibly being TRBD1 (5 bases). The DNA end is more similar to TRBJ2-7, so the J call may be wrong. The CDR3 runs to 15 residues. Per germline, CDR1 MDHEN and CDR2 SYDVKM. The DNA for the CDR3 is TGTGCCAGCAGTTGGGGAACGCCAGGGAATCTCGAGCAGTACTTC. Its translation: CASSWGTPGNLEQYF.